A selection of T cell receptor beta chains follows, all from one sample in a study of blood T cell repertoires in COVID-19. Assay: immunoSEQ multiplex PCR; the TCRdb copy retains only in-frame clones and omits some. The repertoire consists of around 200,000 clones, with 85% occurring once and the leading ten covering around 19%. The sample comprised PBMCs or T cells enriched from blood (not recorded which). Receptor source: a man in his forties who had recovered from COVID-19. Both conserved end residues are part of each CDR3. The D gene is left open where the match is weak. Clone size is stated in some rows and not others, as once, few, many or a class when expanded.

>NA|NA|TRBJ1-1|TRBV7-9
CASTPSRAMNTEAFF
TGTGCCAGCACCCCTTCCCGAGCAATGAACACTGAAGCTTTCTTT
>NA|TRBD1|TRBJ1-1|TRBV7-8
CASSLGGGGQGVDTEAFF
TGTGCCAGCAGCTTAGGCGGGGGTGGACAGGGGGTGGACACTGAAGCTTTCTTT
>NA|NA|TRBJ1-1|TRBV5-6
CASSLGGVDTEAFF
TGTGCCAGCAGCTTAGGGGGGGTGGACACTGAAGCTTTCTTT
>NA|NA|TRBJ1-1|TRBV6-1
CASSEVSVVEAFF
TGTGCCAGCAGTGAAGTCAGCGTGGTTGAAGCTTTCTTT
>NA|NA|TRBJ2-5|TRBV6-2/TRBV6-3
CASSYSGLARETQYF
TGTGCCAGCAGTTACTCCGGGCTAGCGAGGGAGACCCAGTACTTC
>NA|NA|TRBJ1-2|TRBV3-1/TRBV3-2
CASSPATGRGYGYTF
TGTGCCAGCAGCCCCGCGACAGGCCGGGGCTATGGCTACACCTTC
>NA|NA|TRBJ2-3|TRBV28
CAISREYFDTQYF
TGTGCGATCAGTAGGGAGTACTTCGATACGCAGTATTTT
>NA|NA|TRBJ1-2|TRBV7-9
CASSLSGTSGYTF
TGTGCCAGCAGCTTATCAGGTACTTCGGGCTACACCTTC
>NA|TRBD2|TRBJ2-5|TRBV2
CASRVSGRGETQYF
TGTGCCAGCAGGGTTAGCGGGAGAGGAGAGACCCAGTACTTC
>NA|NA|TRBJ1-2|TRBV20-1
CSGVTGYGYTF
TGCAGTGGAGTGACAGGCTATGGCTACACCTTC
>NA|TRBD1|TRBJ1-1|TRBV28
CASRSPSGTGGTEAFF
TGTGCCAGCAGGTCTCCCTCCGGGACAGGGGGCACTGAAGCTTTCTTT
>once|TRBD1|TRBJ2-2|TRBV19
CASSNRYGQGTGELFF
TGTGCCAGTAGTAATCGTTATGGACAGGGGACCGGGGAGCTGTTTTTT